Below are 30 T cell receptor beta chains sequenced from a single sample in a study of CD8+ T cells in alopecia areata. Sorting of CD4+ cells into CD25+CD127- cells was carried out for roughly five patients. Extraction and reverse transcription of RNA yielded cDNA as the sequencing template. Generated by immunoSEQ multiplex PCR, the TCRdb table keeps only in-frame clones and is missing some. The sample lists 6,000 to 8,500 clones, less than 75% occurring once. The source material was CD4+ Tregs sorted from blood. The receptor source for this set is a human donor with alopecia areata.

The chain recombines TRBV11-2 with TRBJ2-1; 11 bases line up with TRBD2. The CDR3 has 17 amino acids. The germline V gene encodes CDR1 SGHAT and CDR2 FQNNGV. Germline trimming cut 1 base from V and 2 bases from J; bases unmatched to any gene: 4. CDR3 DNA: TGTGCCAGCAGCTTAGGGACTAGCGGGTACACCTACAATGAGCAGTTCTTC. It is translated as CASSLGTSGYTYNEQFF.

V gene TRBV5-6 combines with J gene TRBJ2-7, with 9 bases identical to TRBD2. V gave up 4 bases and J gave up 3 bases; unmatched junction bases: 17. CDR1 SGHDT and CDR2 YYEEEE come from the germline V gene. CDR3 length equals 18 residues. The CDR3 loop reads CASSQRPKLSGRGYEQYF. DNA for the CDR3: TGTGCCAGCAGCCAACGACCGAAACTTAGCGGGAGAGGCTACGAGCAGTACTTC.

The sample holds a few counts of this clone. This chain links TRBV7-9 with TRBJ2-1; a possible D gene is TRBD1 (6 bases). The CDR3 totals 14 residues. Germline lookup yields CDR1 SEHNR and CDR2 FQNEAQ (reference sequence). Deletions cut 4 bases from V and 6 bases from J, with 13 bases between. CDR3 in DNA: TGTGCCAGCAGCTCCAGGGGTGCGAGCAATGAGCAGTTCTTC. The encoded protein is CASSSRGASNEQFF.

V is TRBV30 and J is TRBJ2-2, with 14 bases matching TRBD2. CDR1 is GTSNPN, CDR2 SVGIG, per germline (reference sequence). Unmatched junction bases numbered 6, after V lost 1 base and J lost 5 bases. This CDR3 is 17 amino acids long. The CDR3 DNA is TGTGCCTGGAGTGCCCCGGGACTAGCGGGAGTAACCGGGGAGCTGTTTTTT. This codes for CAWSAPGLAGVTGELFF.

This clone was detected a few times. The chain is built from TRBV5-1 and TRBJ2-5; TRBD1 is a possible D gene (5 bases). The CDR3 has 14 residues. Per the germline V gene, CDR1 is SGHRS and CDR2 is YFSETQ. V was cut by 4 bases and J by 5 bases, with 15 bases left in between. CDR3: CASSLGLGPETQYF. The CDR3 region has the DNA TGCGCCAGCAGCCTGGGGTTGGGGCCGGAGACCCAGTACTTC.

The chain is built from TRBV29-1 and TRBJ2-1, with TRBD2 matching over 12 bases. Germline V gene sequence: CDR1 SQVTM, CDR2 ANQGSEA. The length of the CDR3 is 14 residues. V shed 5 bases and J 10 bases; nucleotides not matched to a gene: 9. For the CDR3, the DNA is TGCAGCGTTCGACGTGGACTAGCGGGGTCGGAGCAGTTCTTC. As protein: CSVRRGLAGSEQFF.

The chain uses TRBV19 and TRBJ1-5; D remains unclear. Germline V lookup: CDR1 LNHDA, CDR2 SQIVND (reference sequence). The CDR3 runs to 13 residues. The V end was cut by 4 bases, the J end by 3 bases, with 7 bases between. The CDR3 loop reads CASSTGLNQPQHF. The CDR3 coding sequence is TGTGCCAGTAGTACCGGGCTCAATCAGCCCCAGCATTTT.

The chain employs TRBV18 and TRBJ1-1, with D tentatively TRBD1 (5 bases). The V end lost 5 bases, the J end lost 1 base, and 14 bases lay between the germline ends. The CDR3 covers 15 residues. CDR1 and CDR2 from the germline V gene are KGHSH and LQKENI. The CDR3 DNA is TGTGCCAGCTCATACACGGGACTTAAGAACACTGAAGCTTTCTTT. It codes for CASSYTGLKNTEAFF.

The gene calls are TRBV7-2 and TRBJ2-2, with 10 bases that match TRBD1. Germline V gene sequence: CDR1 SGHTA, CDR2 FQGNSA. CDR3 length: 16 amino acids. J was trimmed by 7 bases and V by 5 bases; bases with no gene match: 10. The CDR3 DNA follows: TGTGCCAGCAGCGTGGGACAGGGGAGCTTGGTCGGGGAGCTGTTTTTT. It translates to CASSVGQGSLVGELFF.

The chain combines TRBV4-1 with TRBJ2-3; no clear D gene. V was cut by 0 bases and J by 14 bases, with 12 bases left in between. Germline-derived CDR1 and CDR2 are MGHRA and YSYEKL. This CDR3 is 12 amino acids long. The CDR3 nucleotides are TGCGCCAGCAGCCAAGATGGCGGAGTGCCGTATTTT. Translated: CASSQDGGVPYF.

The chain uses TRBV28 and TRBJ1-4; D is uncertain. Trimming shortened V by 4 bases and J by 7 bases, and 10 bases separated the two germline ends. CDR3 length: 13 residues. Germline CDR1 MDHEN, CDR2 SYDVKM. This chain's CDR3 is CASSSPGAEKLFF. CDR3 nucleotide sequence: TGTGCCAGCAGTTCCCCGGGAGCTGAAAAACTGTTTTTT.

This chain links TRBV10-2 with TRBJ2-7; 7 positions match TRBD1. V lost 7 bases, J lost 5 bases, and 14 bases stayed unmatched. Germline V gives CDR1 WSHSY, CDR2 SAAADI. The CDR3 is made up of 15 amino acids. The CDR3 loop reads CASTNWDRAAHEQYF. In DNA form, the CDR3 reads TGCGCCAGCACCAACTGGGACAGAGCTGCCCACGAGCAGTACTTC.

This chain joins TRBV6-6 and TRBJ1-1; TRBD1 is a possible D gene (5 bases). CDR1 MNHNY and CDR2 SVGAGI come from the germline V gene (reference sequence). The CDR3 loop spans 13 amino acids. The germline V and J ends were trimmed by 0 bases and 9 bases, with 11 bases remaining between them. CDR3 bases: TGTGCCAGCAGTTACTCGGGGGAAGGGAAAGCTTTCTTT. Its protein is CASSYSGEGKAFF.

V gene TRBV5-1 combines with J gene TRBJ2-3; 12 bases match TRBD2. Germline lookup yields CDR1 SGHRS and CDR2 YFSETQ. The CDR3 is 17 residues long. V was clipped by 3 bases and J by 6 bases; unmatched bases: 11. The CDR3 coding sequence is TGCGCCAGCAGCTACAAAAAGACTAGCGGGAGTGCGGATACGCAGTATTTT. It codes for CASSYKKTSGSADTQYF.

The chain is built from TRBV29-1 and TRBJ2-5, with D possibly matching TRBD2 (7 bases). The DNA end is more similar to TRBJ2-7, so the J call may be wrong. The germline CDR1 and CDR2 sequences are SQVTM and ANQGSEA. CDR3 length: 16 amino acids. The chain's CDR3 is CSVEDPQGGEAYEQYF. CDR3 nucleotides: TGCAGCGTTGAAGACCCCCAAGGGGGGGAAGCCTACGAGCAGTACTTC.

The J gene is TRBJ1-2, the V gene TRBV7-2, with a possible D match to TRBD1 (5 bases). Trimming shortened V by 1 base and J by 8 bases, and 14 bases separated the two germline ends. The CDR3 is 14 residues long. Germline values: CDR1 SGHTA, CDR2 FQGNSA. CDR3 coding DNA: TGTGCCAGCAGCTTAGAGGCGGGGGGACGGGGCTACACCTTC. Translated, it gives CASSLEAGGRGYTF.

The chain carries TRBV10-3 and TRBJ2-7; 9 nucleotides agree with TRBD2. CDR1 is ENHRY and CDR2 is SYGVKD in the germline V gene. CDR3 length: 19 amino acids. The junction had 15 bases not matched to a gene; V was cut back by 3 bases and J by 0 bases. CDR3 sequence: CAISDLAGAGPRLSYEQYF. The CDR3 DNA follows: TGTGCCATCAGTGATTTAGCGGGGGCCGGCCCGCGACTCTCCTACGAGCAGTACTTC.

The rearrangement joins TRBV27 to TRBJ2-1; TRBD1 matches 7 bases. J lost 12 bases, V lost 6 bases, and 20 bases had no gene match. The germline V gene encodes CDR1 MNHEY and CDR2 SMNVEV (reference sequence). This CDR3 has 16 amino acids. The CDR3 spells CASRPSSGQPSKPQFF. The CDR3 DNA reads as TGTGCCAGCAGGCCAAGCTCGGGACAGCCCTCAAAACCGCAGTTCTTC.

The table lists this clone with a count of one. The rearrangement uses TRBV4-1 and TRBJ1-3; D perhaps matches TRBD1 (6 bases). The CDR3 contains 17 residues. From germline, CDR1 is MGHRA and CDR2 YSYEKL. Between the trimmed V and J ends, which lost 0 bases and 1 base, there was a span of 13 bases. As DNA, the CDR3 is TGCGCCAGCAGCCAAGACGAGGGGGGAATATCTGGAAACACCATATATTTT. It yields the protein CASSQDEGGISGNTIYF.

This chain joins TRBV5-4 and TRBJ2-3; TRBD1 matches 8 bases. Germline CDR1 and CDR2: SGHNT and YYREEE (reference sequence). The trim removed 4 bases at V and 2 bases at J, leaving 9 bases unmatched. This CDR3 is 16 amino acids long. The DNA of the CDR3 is TGTGCCAGCAGCGCTAGACAGGGGCGGATCACAGATACGCAGTATTTT. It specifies CASSARQGRITDTQYF.

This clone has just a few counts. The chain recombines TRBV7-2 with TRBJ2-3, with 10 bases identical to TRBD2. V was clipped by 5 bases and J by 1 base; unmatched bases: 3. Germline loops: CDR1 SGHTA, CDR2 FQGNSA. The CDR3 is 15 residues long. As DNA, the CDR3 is TGTGCCAGCAGCCGCGGGACTAGCGGCACAGATACGCAGTATTTT. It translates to CASSRGTSGTDTQYF.

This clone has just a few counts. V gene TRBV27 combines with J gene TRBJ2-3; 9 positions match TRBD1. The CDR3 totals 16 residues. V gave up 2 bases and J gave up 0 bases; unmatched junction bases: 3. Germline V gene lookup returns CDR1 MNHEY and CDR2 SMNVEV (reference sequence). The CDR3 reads CASSLRDRDSTDTQYF. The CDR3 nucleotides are TGTGCCAGCAGTTTAAGGGACAGGGATAGCACAGATACGCAGTATTTT.

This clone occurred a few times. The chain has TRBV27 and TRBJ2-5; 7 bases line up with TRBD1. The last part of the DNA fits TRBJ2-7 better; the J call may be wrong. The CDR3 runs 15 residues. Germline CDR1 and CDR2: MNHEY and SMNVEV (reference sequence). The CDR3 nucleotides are TGTGCCAGCAGTTTATCGGGACAGAACTTCTACGAGCAGTACTTC. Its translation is CASSLSGQNFYEQYF.

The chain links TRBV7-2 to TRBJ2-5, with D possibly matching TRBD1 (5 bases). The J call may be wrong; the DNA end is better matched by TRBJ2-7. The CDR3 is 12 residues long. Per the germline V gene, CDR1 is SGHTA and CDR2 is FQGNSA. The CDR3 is CASSSQGYEQYF. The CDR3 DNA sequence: TGTGCCAGCAGCTCTCAGGGTTACGAGCAGTACTTC.

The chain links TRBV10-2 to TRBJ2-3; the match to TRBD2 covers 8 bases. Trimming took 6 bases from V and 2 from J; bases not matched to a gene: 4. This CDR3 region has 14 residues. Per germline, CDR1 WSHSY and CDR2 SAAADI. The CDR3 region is CASRPTSVTDTQYF. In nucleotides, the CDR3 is TGCGCCAGCAGACCGACTAGCGTCACAGATACGCAGTATTTT.

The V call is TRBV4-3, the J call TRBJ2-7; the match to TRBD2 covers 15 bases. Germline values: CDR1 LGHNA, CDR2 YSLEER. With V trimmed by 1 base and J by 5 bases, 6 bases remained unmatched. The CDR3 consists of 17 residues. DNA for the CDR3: TGCGCCAGCAGCCAAGGGTGGACTAGCGGGGGGGCCGACGAGCAGTACTTC. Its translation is CASSQGWTSGGADEQYF.

In nucleotides, the CDR3 is TGTGCCAGCAGTCTATACAACCACGAGCAGTACTTC. Encoded protein: CASSLYNHEQYF. This chain uses TRBV6-6 with TRBJ2-7; D gene ambiguous. Between the trimmed V and J ends, which lost 5 bases and 5 bases, there was a span of 10 bases. The CDR3 runs 12 residues. Germline CDR1 MNHNY, CDR2 SVGAGI (reference sequence).

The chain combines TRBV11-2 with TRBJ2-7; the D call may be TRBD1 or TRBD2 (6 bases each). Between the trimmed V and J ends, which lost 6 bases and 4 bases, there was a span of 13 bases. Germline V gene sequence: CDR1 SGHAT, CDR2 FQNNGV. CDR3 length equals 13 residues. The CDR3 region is CASRFGGSYEQYF. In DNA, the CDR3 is TGTGCCAGCAGGTTCGGGGGCAGTTACGAGCAGTACTTC.

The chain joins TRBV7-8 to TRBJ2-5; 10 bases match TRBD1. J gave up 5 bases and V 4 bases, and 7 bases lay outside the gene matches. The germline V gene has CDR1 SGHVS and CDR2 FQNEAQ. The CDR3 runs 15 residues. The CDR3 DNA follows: TGTGCCAGCAGCTCGACGACAGGGGGCTGGGAGACCCAGTACTTC. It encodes CASSSTTGGWETQYF.

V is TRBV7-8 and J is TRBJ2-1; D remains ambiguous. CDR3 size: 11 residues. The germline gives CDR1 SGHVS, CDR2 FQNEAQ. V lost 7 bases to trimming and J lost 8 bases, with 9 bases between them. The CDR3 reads CASILTYEQFF. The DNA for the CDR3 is TGTGCCAGCATCCTTACTTATGAGCAGTTCTTC.